The present TCR beta chain was sequenced within a study of prognosis after radiotherapy for stage I lung cancer (dated by TCRdb to about 2021). About the study as a whole: Around 19 stage I NSCLC patients were enrolled in Nanjing, China, between 2018 and January 2019. Stage I lung tumors that were newly diagnosed and primary were found in 14 to 15 patients, while a few patients had oligometastatic NSCLC after surgical resection of the primary tumor. All patients were considered medically inoperable, owing to comorbidities in roughly 11 and refusal of surgery in about seven. Four of the 19 patients developed distant metastases after SBRT, at a median of around seven months; the other 15 showed no significant progression. Image-guided IMRT or VMAT was used to deliver SBRT in 3 to 5 fractions at a biologically effective dose of at least 100 Gy. The cohort comprised under 15 men and several women with a median age of nearly 75 years, ranging from about 53 to 90 years. Tumor histology was squamous cell carcinoma in roughly 7 patients and adenocarcinoma in roughly 12. In every patient, SBRT was given without any concurrent therapy. The study sequenced roughly 40 blood samples from 19 patients, one before and one after SBRT per patient. Peripheral blood TCR beta repertoires were profiled in stage I NSCLC patients before and after stereotactic body radiotherapy, and the repertoires were related to distant failure. What the work shows at the level of the full study, not this receptor alone: All reported P values were unadjusted for multiple comparisons. TRBV and TRBJ usage frequencies reportedly varied with metastasis status, involving two V genes at baseline and fewer than 10 V and two J genes after SBRT. Post-SBRT Shannon entropy and its change from baseline were lower in patients who developed distant metastases; baseline Shannon entropy was not associated with metastases. The study was limited by its small cohort and short follow-up, and the findings require independent validation. Tumor specificity of expanded TCR clones was not determined. After SBRT, the number of unique TCR clones decreased (median about 9,100 before versus 6,500 to 7,500 after; Wilcoxon paired P=0.011).

With respect to this clonotype: Its antigen remains unidentified. Nothing much larger sits one base from this clone, and base qualities are not available.

CDR1 and CDR2 were assigned from the germline V gene as MNHNS and SASEGT. V and J are truncated by 3 bases and 11 bases respectively, leaving an intervening sequence of 16 bases. There are 14 amino acids in the CDR3, from cysteine to phenylalanine inclusive. The read is trimmed to its CDR3 DNA, 42 bases read in frame from base 1. No patient had a history of other malignancies or prior chemotherapy or radiotherapy, and all had node-negative disease on CT and PET/CT. At each of two time points, six milliliters of peripheral venous blood were collected into EDTA tubes. PBMCs were isolated by Ficoll-Paque Plus density-gradient centrifugation. Samples were stored at -80°C immediately after collection until analysis. Two rounds of multiplex PCR were used to amplify the TCR beta CDR3 region from genomic DNA. In the first PCR round, primers specific to each TRBV and TRBJ gene were used, and the primer sequences were filed in Chinese patent CN105087789A. Universal primers were used in the second round of PCR. The Roche High Pure PCR Template Preparation Kit was used to extract genomic DNA from frozen PBMCs. The libraries underwent paired-end sequencing with 151 bp reads on an Illumina HiSeq 3000. As for the original processing: CutAdapt was used to remove raw reads lacking the multiplex PCR primer sequences. High-quality paired reads were merged into contigs with PEAR. By alignment to reference sequences, MiXCR assigned TRB V, D and J gene segments to each contig. To remove sequencing errors, CDR3 sequences were clustered according to base quality and sequence similarity. Diversity was measured as Shannon entropy normalized by the natural log of productive TCR sequence number. Clonality was computed as one minus the ratio of Shannon entropy to the natural log of the number of unique clonotypes. Progression-free survival cut-offs for repertoire metrics were chosen using the Youden index of ROC curves, with analyses run in R 3.5.3. TCRdb reprocessing: public reads trimmed at Q25 with fastp, clones called with MiXCR, in-frame beta chains kept. Records with the same CDR3 protein are collapsed into one entry carrying the most frequent genes and DNA. In this record, the V and J calls reflect TCRdb's handling and not the investigators' own analysis. This sample holds around 19,000 distinct CDR3 sequences; approximately 50% were observed only once. The leading ten clones occupy 32% of the sample.

The sample here was PBMCs, taken before or after stereotactic body radiation therapy (not recorded which). This receptor was obtained from a donor over 45 with non-small cell lung cancer. The receptor chain draws on TRBV6-1 and TRBJ2-2; perhaps TRBD2 is the D gene, with 5 bases matching. The CDR3 sequence is CASSEVMGSGELFF. The nucleotide sequence reads as follows: TGTGCCAGCAGTGAGGTCATGGGGAGCGGTGAGCTGTTTTTT.